These 32 T cell receptor beta chains share one sample of origin, sequenced in a study of early T cells in non-severe SARS-CoV-2 infection. TCRdb re-analysed the 5' RACE reads in MiXCR, keeping a single row per CDR3 protein. The data contain about 35,000 distinct CDR3 sequences, about 5.5% of them seen just once; the ten biggest clones take up roughly 4.4%. The specimen was whole blood, collected at baseline. Receptors were obtained from an adult who was a healthcare worker with PCR-confirmed SARS-CoV-2 infection or an uninfected control (not recorded which).

The chain joins TRBV20-1 to TRBJ2-1; D might be TRBD1 (5 bases). The CDR3 has 15 amino acids. The V end lost 0 bases, the J end lost 4 bases, and 13 bases lay between the germline ends. CDR1 is DFQATT and CDR2 is SNEGSKA in the germline V gene (reference sequence). The chain's CDR3 is CSARDLLDSYNEQFF. The DNA of the CDR3 is TGCAGTGCTAGAGATCTCCTTGACAGTTACAATGAGCAGTTCTTC.

This CDR3 is CASSLVSGQNTEAFF. DNA for the CDR3: TGTGCCAGCAGCTTAGTTTCGGGACAGAACACTGAAGCTTTCTTT. The chain couples TRBV11-2 to TRBJ1-1; TRBD1 is a possible D gene (6 bases). Germline CDR1 and CDR2: SGHAT and FQNNGV. Trimming stripped 1 base from V and 1 base from J, with 10 bases between. There are 15 residues in the CDR3.

This clonotype was observed at least ten times. The chain is built from TRBV18 and TRBJ1-5, with D possibly TRBD1 on 6 matching bases. CDR1 is KGHSH and CDR2 is LQKENI in the germline V gene. Trimming removed 2 bases from V and 8 bases from J, with 16 bases in between. The CDR3 loop spans 15 amino acids. DNA of the CDR3: TGTGCCAGCTCACCAGTCACAGGGAGGGTTAAGCCCCAGCATTTT. Its translation: CASSPVTGRVKPQHF.

This clonotype was found many times. This chain uses TRBV9 with TRBJ1-6; maybe TRBD1 (5 bases). CDR1 SGDLS and CDR2 YYNGEE come from the germline V gene. The CDR3 extends over 12 amino acids. V lost 3 bases and J 9 bases, leaving 7 bases between the germline ends. CDR3 amino acids: CASSGGGSPLHF. In DNA, the CDR3 is TGTGCCAGCAGCGGTGGGGGTTCACCCCTCCACTTT.

This clonotype has at least ten counts. This sequence joins TRBV4-3 and TRBJ2-7, with D uncertain. CDR3 length: 13 amino acids. Germline V gene sequence: CDR1 LGHNA, CDR2 YSLEER. V lost 0 bases and J lost 6, with 9 bases in between. CDR3 nucleotides: TGCGCCAGCAGCCAAGATTGGGGTCCCGAGCAGTACTTC. It specifies CASSQDWGPEQYF.

This clonotype has a count of ten or more. The rearrangement joins TRBV5-1 to TRBJ2-7; the D call may be TRBD1 or TRBD2 (5 bases each). The CDR3 spans 14 residues. In germline, CDR1 is SGHRS, CDR2 YFSETQ. Trimming stripped 3 bases from V and 5 bases from J, with 15 bases between. The CDR3 coding sequence is TGCGCCAGCAGCTCCGGGACGGTGGCCCACGAGCAGTACTTC. Its translation is CASSSGTVAHEQYF.

This clonotype was counted at least ten times. The chain links TRBV20-1 to TRBJ1-1; 9 positions match TRBD1. Germline V lookup: CDR1 DFQATT, CDR2 SNEGSKA (reference sequence). The CDR3 covers 14 residues. The V gene end was trimmed by 1 base and the J gene end by 5 bases; junction bases not matched to a gene: 5. CDR3 bases: TGCAGTGCTAGAGGGGACAGGGTGGTTACTGAAGCTTTCTTT. Its translation: CSARGDRVVTEAFF.

The genes are TRBV12-3 or TRBV12-4 and TRBJ2-4, with a tentative D call TRBD2 (6 bases). The CDR3 is made up of 15 amino acids. V was pared by 3 bases and J by 0 bases, with 9 bases between. CDR3 residues: CASSLGGVAKNIQYF. The CDR3 nucleotides are TGTGCCAGCAGTTTGGGGGGAGTAGCCAAAAACATTCAGTACTTC.

This clonotype was observed many times. The V gene is TRBV19, the J gene TRBJ2-4; perhaps TRBD2 as D (6 bases). The CDR3 contains 17 residues. Germline-derived CDR1 and CDR2 are LNHDA and SQIVND (reference sequence). Trimming took off 0 bases at V and 2 bases at J, with 14 bases between the two ends. Here the CDR3 reads CASSIDLIGLTKNIQYF. CDR3 in DNA: TGTGCCAGTAGTATAGATCTGATTGGACTAACCAAAAACATTCAGTACTTC.

This clonotype was observed at least ten times. The chain has TRBV5-4 and TRBJ1-2, with no clear D. V dropped 5 bases and J dropped 2 bases, with 10 bases sitting between them. This CDR3 region has 13 residues. Germline V gives CDR1 SGHNT, CDR2 YYREEE (reference sequence). The CDR3 DNA reads TGTGCCAGCAGTCAGGACGGCAACTATGGCTACACCTTC. This translates into CASSQDGNYGYTF.

This clonotype occurred many times. The chain's CDR3 is CASSLRGLVSGALDTGELFF. CDR3 coding DNA: TGTGCCAGCAGCTTGAGGGGGCTCGTCAGCGGCGCACTCGATACCGGGGAGCTGTTTTTT. The chain uses TRBV7-6 and TRBJ2-2; 7 bases align to TRBD1. The germline gives CDR1 SGHVS, CDR2 FNYEAQ. V gave up 3 bases and J gave up 5 bases; unmatched junction bases: 21. The CDR3 is made up of 20 amino acids.

This clonotype was recorded at least ten times. V gene TRBV29-1 combines with J gene TRBJ1-1; possible D gene TRBD1, 6 bases. Trimming pared 4 bases from V and 1 base from J, leaving 10 bases between. Germline V gene sequence: CDR1 SQVTM, CDR2 ANQGSEA. The CDR3 length is 13 residues. The DNA for the CDR3 is TGCAGCGTTGTGTGGGGGCAGAACACTGAAGCTTTCTTT. This codes for CSVVWGQNTEAFF.

This clonotype was found many times. The chain joins TRBV6-2 or TRBV6-3 to TRBJ2-1; TRBD1 might be the D (6 bases). The CDR3 has 14 amino acids. V was shortened by 7 bases and J by 4 bases, with 14 bases between the two germline ends. CDR1 MNHEY and CDR2 SVGEGT come from the germline V gene. CDR3 loop: CASIGAGAYNEQFF. The CDR3 region has the DNA TGTGCCAGCATCGGGGCAGGGGCATACAATGAGCAGTTCTTC.

The sample holds many counts of this clonotype. The germline gene is not matched at one end of the junction; a read error may be the cause. V is TRBV20-1 and J is TRBJ2-1; 10 nucleotides line up with TRBD2. Germline V gene sequence: CDR1 DFQATT, CDR2 SNEGSKA (reference sequence). The CDR3 sequence is 12 residues long. The CDR3 loop is CSARNLAGVCVF. Here the CDR3 DNA reads TGCAGTGCTAGAAATCTAGCGGGGGTTTGTGTCTTC.

This clonotype was seen at least ten times. The chain joins TRBV11-2 to TRBJ2-5; a weak D match, TRBD2 (6 bases). This CDR3 has 14 residues. V was cut by 5 bases and J by 4 bases, with 14 bases left in between. In germline, CDR1 is SGHAT, CDR2 FQNNGV. The CDR3 region has the DNA TGTGCCAGCAGCGCCACCGGGACTGGAGAGACCCAGTACTTC. It codes for CASSATGTGETQYF.

The rearrangement uses TRBV5-1 and TRBJ2-3; unclear D gene. The germline V and J ends were trimmed by 2 bases and 0 bases, with 10 bases remaining between them. The CDR3 contains 15 residues. Germline CDR1 SGHRS, CDR2 YFSETQ. This CDR3 reads CASSFSGSSTDTQYF. The CDR3 DNA follows: TGCGCCAGCAGCTTCTCCGGGTCTAGCACAGATACGCAGTATTTT. Together with reference TRBV5-1 and TRBJ2-3, the CDR3 gives the full variable domain: KAGVTQTPRYLIKTRGQQVTLSCSPISGHRSVSWYQQTPGQGLQFLFEYFSETQRNKGNFPGRFSGRQFSNSRSEMNVSTLELGDSALYLCASSFSGSSTDTQYFGPGTRLTVL.

This clonotype was recorded at least ten times. The chain links TRBV27 to TRBJ2-7, with TRBD2 matching over 14 bases. The CDR3 totals 15 residues. V lost 5 bases to trimming and J lost 6 bases; unmatched junction nucleotides: 6. CDR1 MNHEY and CDR2 SMNVEV come from the germline V gene (reference sequence). As DNA, the CDR3 is TGTGCCAGCAGTATCGGGACTAGCGGGGGAGTCGAGCAGTACTTC. Protein product: CASSIGTSGGVEQYF.

In this sample, this clonotype turned up many times. This rearrangement joins TRBV5-4 to TRBJ2-7; D is possibly TRBD1 (7 bases). The CDR3 is 15 residues long. Between the trimmed V and J ends, which lost 2 bases and 6 bases, there was a span of 18 bases. Germline V CDR1 and CDR2: SGHNT, YYREEE (reference sequence). In nucleotides, the CDR3 is TGTGCCAGCAGCTTTGCGGGACAGCTAGCTGGCGAGCAGTACTTC. Its protein is CASSFAGQLAGEQYF.

This clonotype was observed a few times. The CDR3: CASSKTGTGYNEQFF. The CDR3 DNA follows: TGTGCCAGCAGTAAAACTGGGACAGGGTACAATGAGCAGTTCTTC. The genes are TRBV6-6 and TRBJ2-1; TRBD1 matches 9 bases. The CDR3 loop spans 15 amino acids. V shed 5 bases, J shed 4 bases, and the junction held 6 bases outside the gene matches. From germline, CDR1 is MNHNY and CDR2 SVGAGI (reference sequence).

This clonotype was observed many times. The rearrangement joins TRBV7-9 to TRBJ1-2, with no clear D. The V gene's germline CDR1 is SEHNR and CDR2 FQNEAQ (reference sequence). The V end was cut by 3 bases, the J end by 7 bases, with 15 bases between. The CDR3 covers 14 residues. CDR3 sequence: CASSFRAQLPGYTF. The CDR3 nucleotides are TGTGCCAGCAGCTTTAGGGCCCAGCTCCCTGGCTACACCTTC.

This clonotype was recorded many times. This sequence joins TRBV7-2 and TRBJ2-1; 7 nucleotides line up with TRBD2. Germline CDR1 is SGHTA and CDR2 is FQGNSA. This CDR3 region has 16 residues. V dropped 4 bases and J dropped 6; count of bases not matched to a gene: 12. The CDR3: CASSSPAGYPTNEQFF. The CDR3 DNA reads as TGTGCCAGCAGCTCCCCAGCGGGATACCCCACCAATGAGCAGTTCTTC.

Ten or more counts support this clonotype. The chain employs TRBV19 and TRBJ1-2, with D maybe TRBD1 (6 bases). There are 16 residues in the CDR3. Germline V gene data show CDR1 as LNHDA and CDR2 as SQIVND (reference sequence). The germline V and J ends were trimmed by 5 bases and 4 bases, with 20 bases remaining between them. The CDR3 DNA reads TGTGCCAGTAGTCGGTTAGGGGGTGGAAGCGGCTATGGCTACACCTTC. It encodes CASSRLGGGSGYGYTF. Supplemented by reference TRBV19 and TRBJ1-2, the full variable domain reads DGGITQSPKYLFRKEGQNVTLSCEQNLNHDAMYWYRQDPGQGLRLIYYSQIVNDFQKGDIAEGYSVSREKKESFPLTVTSAQKNPTAFYLCASSRLGGGSGYGYTFGSGTRLTVV.

This clonotype appeared many times. V gene TRBV29-1 combines with J gene TRBJ1-3; D is uncertain. Trimming took off 4 bases at V and 2 bases at J, with 6 bases between the two ends. The CDR3 covers 12 residues. CDR1 SQVTM and CDR2 ANQGSEA come from the germline V gene. CDR3 bases: TGCAGCGTTGGGGAGACTGGAAACACCATATATTTT. Residues: CSVGETGNTIYF.

This clonotype occurred many times. The chain has TRBV7-9 and TRBJ2-7; TRBD2 is a possible D gene (6 bases). V dropped 5 bases and J dropped 4 bases, with 12 bases sitting between them. The CDR3 runs to 13 residues. The germline V gene has CDR1 SEHNR and CDR2 FQNEAQ (reference sequence). This CDR3 reads CASSPRLAYEQYF. DNA of the CDR3: TGTGCCAGCAGCCCCCGGCTAGCGTACGAGCAGTACTTC.

This clonotype was found a few times. The rearrangement uses TRBV10-3 and TRBJ2-7; possibly TRBD2 for D (5 bases). CDR1 and CDR2 (germline): ENHRY, SYGVKD. Trimming took 2 bases from V and 6 from J, leaving 11 bases between them. This CDR3 has 13 amino acids. CDR3 in DNA: TGTGCCATCAGTGAGGCGGCGGGCGGCGAGCAGTACTTC. It is translated as CAISEAAGGEQYF.

In its sample, this clonotype was seen many times. This chain links TRBV4-3 with TRBJ2-1, with D uncertain. CDR1 LGHNA and CDR2 YSLEER come from the germline V gene. This CDR3 is 13 amino acids long. Deletions cut 0 bases from V and 7 bases from J, with 7 bases between. As DNA, the CDR3 is TGCGCCAGCAGCCAAGATCCCCGTAATGAGCAGTTCTTC. Translation gives CASSQDPRNEQFF.

This clonotype turned up a few times. The chain joins TRBV27 to TRBJ1-2; tentative D call: TRBD1 (6 bases). This CDR3 spans 13 amino acids. Trimming took off 4 bases at V and 5 bases at J, with 11 bases between the two ends. The germline gives CDR1 MNHEY, CDR2 SMNVEV (reference sequence). CDR3 bases: TGTGCCAGCAGTTCTGGACAGCTTTATGGCTACACCTTC. Encoded protein: CASSSGQLYGYTF.

This clonotype came up many times. The chain's CDR3 is CASSLLGGDTGELFF. The CDR3 DNA follows: TGTGCCAGCAGCTTATTGGGAGGGGACACCGGGGAGCTGTTTTTT. This chain connects TRBV7-8 to TRBJ2-2; 7 bases agree with TRBD2. In germline, CDR1 is SGHVS, CDR2 FQNEAQ. V dropped 2 bases and J dropped 3; count of bases not matched to a gene: 3. The CDR3 has 15 residues.

This clonotype was seen at least ten times. The chain joins TRBV19 to TRBJ2-2; TRBD1 agrees at 10 bases. There are 17 residues in the CDR3. J lost 1 base, V lost 2 bases, and 4 bases had no gene match. Germline loops: CDR1 LNHDA, CDR2 SQIVND (reference sequence). In nucleotides, the CDR3 is TGTGCCAGTAGTATATCCCGGACAGGGGGGAACACCGGGGAGCTGTTTTTT. Amino acid sequence: CASSISRTGGNTGELFF.

This clonotype was recorded many times. This chain connects TRBV6-2 or TRBV6-3 to TRBJ2-7; D is unclear. Germline V gene data show CDR1 as MNHEY and CDR2 as SVGEGT. The CDR3 totals 11 residues. Trimming removed 5 bases from V and 2 bases from J, with 4 bases in between. CDR3 sequence reads: CASSQTYEQYF. CDR3 in DNA: TGTGCCAGCAGTCAGACCTACGAGCAGTACTTC.

This clonotype appeared many times. The genes are TRBV11-2 and TRBJ2-4; 8 bases are a match to TRBD1. The germline V gene encodes CDR1 SGHAT and CDR2 FQNNGV. V lost 1 base and J lost 2; bases outside the gene matches: 1. CDR3 length: 15 residues. CDR3 loop: CASSLGQGPKNIQYF. The CDR3 DNA reads as TGTGCCAGCAGCTTAGGACAGGGGCCCAAAAACATTCAGTACTTC.

Ten or more counts support this clonotype. This rearrangement joins TRBV11-2 to TRBJ2-3, with D tentatively TRBD1 (6 bases). The CDR3 runs 11 residues. V was trimmed by 5 bases and J by 9 bases, leaving 9 bases between them. Per the germline V gene, CDR1 is SGHAT and CDR2 is FQNNGV. CDR3 in amino acids: CASSQGPTQYF. The CDR3 bases are TGTGCCAGCAGCCAGGGGCCCACGCAGTATTTT.